One sample yielded the 4 T cell receptor beta chains listed below, sequenced in a study of post-analysis software for immune sequencing data (dated by TCRdb to about 2015). General findings and caveats noted by the study authors: Several TRBV segments, including TRBV5-6, TRBV5-1 and TRBV20-1, were significantly more frequent in patients than controls.

The protocol used for the library was PCR. The sequencing machine was an Illumina HiSeq 2500. To reduce PCR and sequencing biases, unique molecular identifiers were incorporated into the TCR beta cDNA libraries. TCRdb ran its own pipeline on the public reads, namely fastp trimming at Q25 and MiXCR clone calling, and kept in-frame beta chains. For every CDR3 protein sequence, its rows merge into one entry that carries the most common genes and DNA. The sample profile shows about 560,000 distinct CDR3 sequences; roughly two fifths of them were found once. More than 1.5% of the sample lies in the top ten. No cognate antigen is known for these TCRs. The sample consisted of blood. The receptors were gathered from a girl aged 5 to 17 with multiple sclerosis.

The chain employs TRBV6-7 and TRBJ1-2; 7 bases match TRBD1. TRBV6-7 is annotated as an ORF whose role is uncertain. Trimming took 2 bases from V and 4 from J; bases not matched to a gene: 13. The CDR3 consists of 17 residues. The CDR3, as DNA: TGTGCCAGCAGTTACCCGAAAGACAGGGAACTCCTCTATGGCTACACCTTC. It codes for CASSYPKDRELLYGYTF.

The chain carries TRBV27 and TRBJ2-3; 8 bases align to TRBD2. Trimming took 3 bases from V and 4 from J; bases not matched to a gene: 9. Germline CDR1 MNHEY, CDR2 SMNVEV (reference sequence). The CDR3 extends over 16 amino acids. CDR3 loop: CASSLVGTSRADTQYF. CDR3 coding DNA: TGTGCCAGCAGTTTGGTAGGGACTAGTCGGGCAGATACGCAGTATTTT.

The V and J genes are TRBV27 and TRBJ2-7; D perhaps matches TRBD1 (7 bases). The CDR3 consists of 15 residues. Germline lookup yields CDR1 MNHEY and CDR2 SMNVEV (reference sequence). Trimming took 6 bases from V and 2 from J, leaving 17 bases between them. The CDR3 coding sequence is TGTGCCAGCAGAGTTACGCGGGACAGCCCCTACGAGCAGTACTTC. This encodes CASRVTRDSPYEQYF.

The V call is TRBV5-5, the J call TRBJ2-5; 11 bases fit TRBD2. V lost 1 base, J lost 5 bases, and 7 bases stayed unmatched. CDR3 size: 16 residues. The germline V gene has CDR1 SGHKS and CDR2 YYEKEE (reference sequence). CDR3 bases: TGTGCCAGCAGCTTGATCCTAGCGGGAGGTTTGGAGACCCAGTACTTC. Translation gives CASSLILAGGLETQYF.